This T cell receptor (beta chain) originates from a study of blood T cells in healthy people across ages. Trimming removed 5 bases from V and 6 bases from J, with 9 bases in between. CDR1 is MNHEY, CDR2 SVGAGI, per germline. The CDR3 is 12 amino acids. PCR was performed a second time for about 7 to 12 cycles using a sample-barcoded 5' primer and a J-beta primer mix. One entry per CDR3 protein results from TCRdb running MiXCR on the 5' RACE reads. The data contain some 1.5 million distinct CDR3 sequences, approximately 30% of them singletons. Source material: blood. The source of this sequence is a woman aged 25-40 years in good health. V is TRBV6-5 and J is TRBJ2-3; D is undetermined. This chain's CDR3 is CASSTRPDTQYF. CDR3 nucleotide sequence: TGTGCCAGCAGTACCCGGCCGGATACGCAGTATTTT.